These T cell receptor beta chains were read from a single sample in a study of blood T cell repertoires in COVID-19. The repertoire was sequenced with immunoSEQ multiplex PCR; TCRdb's copy has only in-frame clones and lacks some. The sample carries about 290,000 clones, 89% recorded once. The sequencing sample was made of peripheral blood. Every receptor here comes from a woman aged 40 to 50 who had recovered from COVID-19. The CDR3 runs from the conserved cysteine through the conserved F or W. The order of the fields is CDR3 length, V gene, J gene, D gene, clone size, CDR3 DNA, CDR3 protein. A D gene is named only where the DNA matches it firmly. Part of the rows lack a size; the others show once, few, many or a class for expanded clones.

15	TRBV18	TRBJ2-7	NA	NA	TGTGCCAGCTCACCACGGGGGGATGGGTACTACGAGCAGTACTTC	CASSPRGDGYYEQYF
12	TRBV28	TRBJ2-5	TRBD1	NA	TGTGCCAGCAGTCTCCTCCGGGACAGGGAGTACTTC	CASSLLRDREYF
14	TRBV18	TRBJ2-7	NA	NA	TGTGCCAGCTCACTTAACCCCGGGGCCTACGAGCAGTACTTC	CASSLNPGAYEQYF
15	TRBV5-6	TRBJ2-7	TRBD1	NA	TGTGCCAGCAGCCGCCTAGGGACAGAAATCTACGAGCAGTACTTC	CASSRLGTEIYEQYF
13	TRBV30	TRBJ2-5	TRBD2	NA	TGTGCCTGGAGTATAGCGGGGCAAGAGACCCAGTACTTC	CAWSIAGQETQYF
17	TRBV9	TRBJ2-3	TRBD2	NA	TGTGCCAGCAGCACCCGAGGGGCGGGAGACAGCACAGATACGCAGTATTTT	CASSTRGAGDSTDTQYF
16	TRBV18	TRBJ2-3	NA	NA	TGTGCCAGCTCACCACCGTCAGCGCCTAGCACAGATACGCAGTATTTT	CASSPPSAPSTDTQYF
14	TRBV30	TRBJ1-3	TRBD1	NA	TGTGCCTGGGAGAAGACAGGGACTGGAAACACCATATATTTT	CAWEKTGTGNTIYF
15	TRBV27	TRBJ2-7	TRBD2	NA	TGTGCCAGCAGACCCGGGACTAGCGGGAGGTACGAGCAGTACTTC	CASRPGTSGRYEQYF
17	TRBV11-2	TRBJ2-1	NA	NA	TGTGCCAGCAGCTCCCTAAAGGGAGGGGACAACCACAATGAGCAGTTCTTC	CASSSLKGGDNHNEQFF
14	TRBV6-6	TRBJ1-2	TRBD1	once	TGTGCCAGCAGTTCAGGACAGGGCTGGTATGGCTACACCTTC	CASSSGQGWYGYTF
13	TRBV6-5	TRBJ2-7	TRBD1	few	TGTGCCAGCAGGACAGGGGGCGTGAACGAGCAGTACTTC	CASRTGGVNEQYF
16	TRBV25-1	TRBJ2-3	TRBD2	NA	TGTGCCAGCAGTGATTTGAGCGGGAGAAGGTCGGATACGCAGTATTTT	CASSDLSGRRSDTQYF
16	TRBV3-1/TRBV3-2	TRBJ2-2	TRBD2	NA	TGTGCCAGCAGCCTCCCTAGCGGGACGCGTACCGGGGAGCTGTTTTTT	CASSLPSGTRTGELFF
18	TRBV5-4	TRBJ2-7	TRBD2	NA	TGTGCCAGCAGCAGTGGACTAGCGGGGGATCGGAGCTCCTACGAGCAGTACTTC	CASSSGLAGDRSSYEQYF
15	TRBV7-9	TRBJ2-2	TRBD1	NA	TGTGCCAGCTTTCGGACAGGGGTAAAAACCGGGGAGCTGTTTTTT	CASFRTGVKTGELFF
16	TRBV19	TRBJ1-4	NA	NA	TGTGCCAGTAGTATCTCGACAGCCTTACCAGACGAAAAACTGTTTTTT	CASSISTALPDEKLFF
17	TRBV5-1	TRBJ1-4	NA	once	TGCGCCAGCAGCTTCGGCCTTGGAGGGGCTGTGGATGAAAAACTGTTTTTT	CASSFGLGGAVDEKLFF
12	TRBV7-9	TRBJ1-1	NA	NA	TGTGCCAGCAGCTTCGAGCAATCAGCGGCTTTCTTT	CASSFEQSAAFF
19	TRBV24-1	TRBJ2-2	TRBD2	NA	TGTGCCACCAGTGATTTTCGCGGGCTAGCGGGAGGGCCCGCCGGGGAGCTGTTTTTT	CATSDFRGLAGGPAGELFF
16	TRBV18	TRBJ2-7	TRBD1	once	TGTGCCAGCTCACCTAGGTCGGGACAGGGGGCTTCCGAGCAGTACTTC	CASSPRSGQGASEQYF
15	TRBV7-3	TRBJ2-2	NA	NA	TGTGCCAGCAGCTCAGGACTGGCGGGCACCGGGGAGCTGTTTTTT	CASSSGLAGTGELFF
16	TRBV5-1	TRBJ2-5	TRBD2	NA	TGCGCCAGCAGCTTGCTCGCTAGCGGGGTCCAAGAGACCCAGTACTTC	CASSLLASGVQETQYF
15	TRBV14	TRBJ2-7	TRBD2	NA	TGTGCCAGCAGCCAATTTGGGACTAGCGACTACGAGCAGTACTTC	CASSQFGTSDYEQYF
12	TRBV7-2	TRBJ2-5	NA	NA	TGTGCCAGCAGCCAGTACCAAGAGACCCAGTACTTC	CASSQYQETQYF
15	TRBV2	TRBJ2-3	NA	once	TGTGCCAGCAGTGATGGACAAAGCTTGGAAGATACGCAGTATTTT	CASSDGQSLEDTQYF
14	TRBV7-3	TRBJ2-1	NA	NA	TGTGCCAGCAGCTTATTGGGCGGGGACAATGAGCAGTTCTTC	CASSLLGGDNEQFF
14	TRBV11-3	TRBJ2-7	NA	NA	TGTGCCAGCAGCCCCGGCGGAGGGGCTGACGAGCAGTACTTC	CASSPGGGADEQYF
12	TRBV7-9	TRBJ1-2	NA	few	TGTGCCAGCAGCTCCAATTCCTATGGCTACACCTTC	CASSSNSYGYTF
18	TRBV27	TRBJ1-5	NA	NA	TGTGCCAGCAGTTTTTCAGGGGTTGGCAACTATAGCAATCAGCCCCAGCATTTT	CASSFSGVGNYSNQPQHF
14	TRBV30	TRBJ2-1	NA	NA	TGTGCCTGGAGCTCGGGAACCTCGTACAATGAGCAGTTCTTC	CAWSSGTSYNEQFF
12	TRBV6-5	TRBJ2-1	NA	NA	TGTGCCACCAGAACAGGGTACAATGAGCAGTTCTTC	CATRTGYNEQFF
15	TRBV6-5	TRBJ2-3	TRBD2	NA	TGTGCCAGCACGCGCCAGCGGGAAATCACAGATACGCAGTATTTT	CASTRQREITDTQYF
17	TRBV5-4	TRBJ2-3	TRBD2	NA	TGTGCCAGCAGCTTTTTCTTGACTAGCGCAAGCACAGATACGCAGTATTTT	CASSFFLTSASTDTQYF
16	TRBV3-1/TRBV3-2	TRBJ1-3	NA	NA	TGTGCCAGCAGCAAATACAGGGATTACACCGGAAACACCATATATTTT	CASSKYRDYTGNTIYF
12	TRBV5-6	TRBJ2-7	NA	NA	TGTGCCAGCAGCTTGACAGGGTTCGAGCAGTACTTC	CASSLTGFEQYF
18	TRBV9	TRBJ2-5	TRBD2	NA	TGTGCCAGCAGCGTAGCTGGTACGGGAGGGCCCCAACAAGAGACCCAGTACTTC	CASSVAGTGGPQQETQYF
15	TRBV10-3	TRBJ2-5	TRBD2	NA	TGTGCCATCAGTGAGTCCGGGACTACACAAGAGACCCAGTACTTC	CAISESGTTQETQYF
11	TRBV5-6	TRBJ2-5	NA	NA	TGTGCCAGCAGCCGGCAAGAGACCCAGTACTTC	CASSRQETQYF
18	TRBV11-3	TRBJ2-5	TRBD2	once	TGTGCCAGCAGCCCCCAATATTTGGCGGGAGGAGTAGGAGAGACCCAGTACTTC	CASSPQYLAGGVGETQYF
15	TRBV6-5	TRBJ2-3	NA	NA	TGTGCCAGCGGGATAACACAGGGAGGCACAGATACGCAGTATTTT	CASGITQGGTDTQYF
15	TRBV9	TRBJ2-1	TRBD2	NA	TGTGCCAGCAGCCCGGGGGGGACTTGGGTAAATGAGCAGTTCTTC	CASSPGGTWVNEQFF
16	TRBV5-1	TRBJ2-7	NA	NA	TGCGCCAGCAGCCCAAGTACAGGAGGGTGGGGCTACGAGCAGTACTTC	CASSPSTGGWGYEQYF
15	TRBV11-2	TRBJ1-1	TRBD1	NA	TGTGCCAGCAGCCCGACGGACAGGGGGACCACTGAAGCTTTCTTT	CASSPTDRGTTEAFF
18	TRBV3-1/TRBV3-2	TRBJ2-1	TRBD2	NA	TGTGCCAGCAGCCAAGGATCCTCTACGCGGGAGGGCCTCTATGAGCAGTTCTTC	CASSQGSSTREGLYEQFF
12	TRBV18	TRBJ2-7	NA	NA	TGTGCCAGCTCCCCGGGGATCCACGAGCAGTACTTC	CASSPGIHEQYF
13	TRBV19	TRBJ2-2	TRBD2	NA	TGTGCCGGTAGCGGGAGGGGCGCCGGGGAGCTGTTTTTT	CAGSGRGAGELFF
16	TRBV7-5	TRBJ1-2	NA	once	TGTGCCAGAAGCTTCGCTTTGGGACAGGGTGGCTATGGCTACACCTTC	CARSFALGQGGYGYTF
12	TRBV2	TRBJ1-2	NA	NA	TGTGCCAGCAGTGTATCAGGGTATGGCTACACCTTC	CASSVSGYGYTF
15	TRBV18	TRBJ2-2	TRBD2	NA	TGTGCCAGCTCACCAGGAGCGGGAGCCACCGGGGAGCTGTTTTTT	CASSPGAGATGELFF
15	TRBV7-9	TRBJ2-2	TRBD2	NA	TGTGCCAGCACCGGACTAGCGGGAAACACCGGGGAGCTGTTTTTT	CASTGLAGNTGELFF
17	TRBV15	TRBJ2-3	NA	NA	TGTGCCACCAGCAGAGATCCCCTCTCGGGTTTCACAGATACGCAGTATTTT	CATSRDPLSGFTDTQYF
15	TRBV19	TRBJ2-7	NA	NA	TGTGCCAGTAGTACAAAGGACAGATGGGGCGACGAGCAGTACTTC	CASSTKDRWGDEQYF
15	TRBV5-4	TRBJ2-1	NA	few	TGTGCCAGCAGCTTAAACTACCCCTCCTACAATGAGCAGTTCTTC	CASSLNYPSYNEQFF
13	TRBV7-2	TRBJ2-1	TRBD2	once	TGTGCCAGCAGCTTCGCGGGAGGGGTTGAGCAGTTCTTC	CASSFAGGVEQFF
12	TRBV27	TRBJ1-1	NA	NA	TGTGCCAGCAGACGGGTCCCCACTGAAGCTTTCTTT	CASRRVPTEAFF
15	TRBV9	TRBJ2-3	NA	once	TGTGCCAGCAGTTCTAGCGGAGAGGGGGCAGATACGCAGTATTTT	CASSSSGEGADTQYF
12	TRBV28	TRBJ2-2	NA	NA	TGTGCCAGCAGGTCGGGGAGTGGGGAGCTGTTTTTT	CASRSGSGELFF
16	TRBV5-1	TRBJ1-4	TRBD1	NA	TGCGCCAGCAGCTTGGATGTAGGACAGGCTAATGAAAAACTGTTTTTT	CASSLDVGQANEKLFF